The clone carrying this T cell receptor beta chain was counted ten times or more. What it binds is not known. These data belong to a study of T cell repertoires in cytomegalovirus infection. Study context: Evidence of both CMV infection and a matching HLA type came from public TCR beta signatures.

The CDR3 has 10 amino acids. V was shortened by 8 bases and J by 3 bases, with 4 bases between the two germline ends. Looked up from germline, CDR1 is SEHNR and CDR2 is FQNEAQ (reference sequence). The study's findings and limits: Clonotypes of TCR beta that were HLA-C-restricted and CMV-specific dominated the ex vivo response. Public TCR beta family frequency separated CMV-and-HLA carriers, including in an independent cohort.

MiXCR, run by TCRdb on the reads, gives a single entry per CDR3 protein. The sample has under 600,000 distinct CDR3 sequences, 16% seen once. The chain is built from TRBV7-9 and TRBJ1-1; unclear D gene. Sequenced material: CD8+ T cells from PBMCs. This TCR was recovered from a human donor in good health (CMV status not recorded). Some clones in this sample may be carry-over from other donors' samples. CDR3 nucleotide sequence: TGTGCCAGCGAGGACACTGAAGCTTTCTTT. Its protein product is CASEDTEAFF. The entire variable domain, with the rest obtained from reference TRBV7-9 and TRBJ1-1, is as follows: DTGVSQNPRHKITKRGQNVTFRCDPISEHNRLYWYRQTLGQGPEFLTYFQNEAQLEKSRLLSDRFSAERPKGSFSTLEIQRTEQGDSAMYLCASEDTEAFFGQGTRLTVV.